The 8 T cell receptor beta chains given below trace back to one sample, sequenced in a study of cytomegalovirus exposure and HLA in healthy donors. PCR employed 60 Vbeta and 13 Jbeta primers. Profiling relied on immunoSEQ multiplex PCR, and the TCRdb table lists in-frame clones only, not all of them. Among 20,000 to 30,000 clones listed, 79% were seen once. The sample was PBMCs. These receptors came from a male donor in good health and CMV-seronegative.

This sequence joins TRBV14 and TRBJ2-3; 7 bases agree with TRBD2. After removal of 1 base from V and 6 bases from J, the junction contained 10 bases not matched to a gene. The CDR3 covers 16 residues. Germline V lookup: CDR1 SGHDN, CDR2 FVKESK. The CDR3 DNA follows: TGTGCCAGCAGCCAAGGCAGGGCGACGCGGGGGGATACGCAGTATTTT. Its protein product is CASSQGRATRGDTQYF.

This chain links TRBV7-2 with TRBJ2-7; the D gene is possibly TRBD2 (6 bases). Germline V lookup: CDR1 SGHTA, CDR2 FQGNSA. V was clipped by 1 base and J by 9 bases, with 16 bases between them. This CDR3 has 14 amino acids. CDR3 bases: TGTGCCAGCAGCTTAGAGCCGGCGGGATTCTGGCAGTACTTC. Translating it yields CASSLEPAGFWQYF.

V usage is TRBV6-6 and J usage is TRBJ1-6; a weak D match, TRBD1 (5 bases). Trimming shortened V by 3 bases and J by 10 bases, and 16 bases separated the two germline ends. Germline lookup yields CDR1 MNHNY and CDR2 SVGAGI (reference sequence). This CDR3 is 15 amino acids long. The CDR3 here is CASSYDSEVPSPLHF. The CDR3 bases are TGTGCCAGCAGTTATGACAGCGAGGTCCCATCACCCCTCCACTTT.

The V gene is TRBV9, the J gene TRBJ2-3; 10 nucleotides line up with TRBD2. The ends lost 5 bases at V and 2 bases at J; junction bases unmatched: 5. The CDR3 runs to 15 residues. Germline V CDR1 and CDR2: SGDLS, YYNGEE. For the CDR3, the DNA is TGTGCCAGCAGTGCTAGCGGGGGCCACACAGATACGCAGTATTTT. Its protein product is CASSASGGHTDTQYF.

The V call is TRBV6-5, the J call TRBJ2-7; 8 positions agree with TRBD1. CDR3 length equals 15 residues. After removal of 0 bases from V and 7 bases from J, the junction contained 8 bases not matched to a gene. The germline V gene encodes CDR1 MNHEY and CDR2 SVGAGI. CDR3 sequence (DNA): TGTGCCAGCAGTTACTCCCAGGGGGCCGCGGGAGAGCAGTACTTC. Its protein is CASSYSQGAAGEQYF.

This chain joins TRBV7-2 and TRBJ1-1, with D possibly TRBD1 on 6 matching bases. Germline V gene sequence: CDR1 SGHTA, CDR2 FQGNSA. The CDR3 sequence is 15 residues long. V lost 1 base, J lost 0 bases, and 9 bases lay in between. The CDR3 DNA is TGTGCCAGCAGCTTAGTGACAGGAATGAACACTGAAGCTTTCTTT. It encodes CASSLVTGMNTEAFF.

This clone was recorded a few times. V usage is TRBV7-9 and J usage is TRBJ2-7; D is possibly TRBD1 (6 bases). Trimming took 6 bases from V and 0 from J, leaving 15 bases between them. The CDR3 sequence is 15 residues long. Germline V gene data show CDR1 as SEHNR and CDR2 as FQNEAQ (reference sequence). The DNA of the CDR3 is TGTGCCAGCAGATTACAGGGTTCCGGCTCCTACGAGCAGTACTTC. The encoded protein is CASRLQGSGSYEQYF.

This sequence joins TRBV7-3 and TRBJ2-1; 9 nucleotides match TRBD1. CDR1 and CDR2 (germline): SGHTA, FQGTGA. V shed 2 bases, J shed 9 bases, and the junction held 2 bases outside the gene matches. There are 13 residues in the CDR3. The CDR3 region is CASSLRQGGEQFF. The CDR3 DNA is TGTGCCAGCAGCTTACGACAGGGGGGTGAGCAGTTCTTC.